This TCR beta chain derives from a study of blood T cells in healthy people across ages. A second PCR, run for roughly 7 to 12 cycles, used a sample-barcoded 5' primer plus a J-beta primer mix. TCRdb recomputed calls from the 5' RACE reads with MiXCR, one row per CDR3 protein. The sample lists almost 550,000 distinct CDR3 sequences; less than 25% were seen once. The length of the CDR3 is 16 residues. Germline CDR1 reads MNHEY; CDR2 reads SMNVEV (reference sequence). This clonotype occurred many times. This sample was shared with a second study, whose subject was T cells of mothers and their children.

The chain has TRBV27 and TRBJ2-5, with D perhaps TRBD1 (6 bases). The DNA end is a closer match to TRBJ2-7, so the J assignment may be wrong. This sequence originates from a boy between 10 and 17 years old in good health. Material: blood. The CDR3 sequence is CASSLSGRGLAYEQYF. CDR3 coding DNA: TGTGCCAGCAGTTTAAGTGGCAGGGGATTAGCCTACGAGCAGTACTTC.